One and the same sample provided the 13 T cell receptor beta chains below, sequenced in a study of blood T cells in healthy people across ages. Primers used in a second PCR of roughly 7 to 12 cycles were a sample-barcoded 5' primer and a J-beta primer mix. TCRdb used MiXCR to reprocess the 5' RACE reads, holding one entry per CDR3 protein. This table has around 1,000,000 distinct CDR3 sequences, 20% to 25% appearing once. The same sample was also studied in work on T cells of mothers and their children.

Sequences were obtained from blood. These receptors originate from a girl aged 2-15 years in good health.

The V call is TRBV12-3 or TRBV12-4, the J call TRBJ2-3, with no clear D. The CDR3 contains 12 residues. Trimming removed 6 bases from V and 4 bases from J, with 8 bases in between. The CDR3 spells CASRERPDTQYF. The CDR3 DNA reads TGTGCCAGCAGAGAGAGACCAGATACGCAGTATTTT.

This rearrangement joins TRBV2 to TRBJ1-5; D gene uncertain. The V end was cut by 8 bases, the J end by 3 bases, with 11 bases between. The CDR3 has 13 amino acids. In germline, CDR1 is SNHLY, CDR2 FYNNEI. The CDR3 here is CASGRGPNQPQHF. In DNA, the CDR3 is TGTGCCAGCGGTCGGGGTCCCAATCAGCCCCAGCATTTT.

The J gene is TRBJ2-4, the V gene TRBV12-3 or TRBV12-4; 13 nucleotides match TRBD2. After removal of 3 bases from V and 7 bases from J, the junction contained 6 bases not matched to a gene. The CDR3 extends over 16 amino acids. The CDR3 region is CASSFGTSGRENIQYF. CDR3 in DNA: TGTGCCAGCAGTTTTGGAACTAGCGGGAGGGAGAACATTCAGTACTTC.

This clonotype showed up just a few times. The rearrangement links TRBV14 to TRBJ1-2; D is uncertain. The CDR3 totals 13 residues. Germline values: CDR1 SGHDN, CDR2 FVKESK. V was cut by 0 bases and J by 1 base, with 3 bases left in between. This CDR3 is CASSQDHNYGYTF. The CDR3 DNA follows: TGTGCCAGCAGCCAAGATCATAACTATGGCTACACCTTC. The full variable domain, with the rest looked up from reference TRBV14 and TRBJ1-2, is EAGVTQFPSHSVIEKGQTVTLRCDPISGHDNLYWYRRVMGKEIKFLLHFVKESKQDESGMPNNRFLAERTGGTYSTLKVQPAELEDSGVYFCASSQDHNYGYTFGSGTRLTVV.

The V and J genes are TRBV14 and TRBJ2-6; D gene unclear. The V end lost 11 bases, the J end lost 2 bases, and 19 bases lay between the germline ends. There are 16 residues in the CDR3. CDR1 is SGHDN and CDR2 is FVKESK in the germline V gene. The CDR3 coding sequence is TGTGCCCGATGTATACCTAAAATCCCTGGGGCCAACGTCCTGACTTTC. It is translated as CARCIPKIPGANVLTF.

This clonotype was picked up a small number of times. This sequence joins TRBV7-9 and TRBJ2-7, with D perhaps TRBD1 (6 bases). The V gene lost 5 bases and the J gene lost 4 bases, with 15 bases spanning the gap. Germline-derived CDR1 and CDR2 are SEHNR and FQNEAQ (reference sequence). This CDR3 contains 14 residues. The CDR3 coding sequence is TGTGCCAGCAGCGCCCGGGACAAGCCTTACGAGCAGTACTTC. Its protein is CASSARDKPYEQYF.

This clonotype was seen just once. Compared with germline, one end of the junction differs, possibly owing to a read error. This sequence joins TRBV24-1 and TRBJ2-3; possible D gene TRBD2, 6 bases. The germline V gene has CDR1 KGHDR and CDR2 SFDVKD. The length of the CDR3 is 14 residues. The CDR3 region is CTTSWGGAADTQYF. CDR3 coding DNA: TGTACCACCAGTTGGGGCGGGGCAGCAGATACGCAGTATTTT.

There are a few counts of this clonotype. The rearrangement joins TRBV6-5 to TRBJ2-4; 7 nucleotides align to TRBD1. Losses at the gene ends were 5 bases for V and 9 bases for J; bases not matched to a gene: 7. From germline, CDR1 is MNHEY and CDR2 SVGAGI. This CDR3 has 13 amino acids. The CDR3 loop reads CASSSDRVPIQYF. As DNA, the CDR3 is TGTGCCAGCAGTAGCGACAGGGTGCCCATTCAGTACTTC.

The rearrangement uses TRBV4-3 and TRBJ2-5, with TRBD2 identical over 7 bases. The J call is in doubt because the DNA end fits TRBJ2-1 better. This CDR3 has 14 residues. Looked up from germline, CDR1 is LGHNA and CDR2 is YSLEER. In nucleotides, the CDR3 is TGCGCCAGCAGCCAAGACGGGGGGATGGATGAGCAGTTCTTC. Translation gives CASSQDGGMDEQFF.

In this sample, this clonotype turned up a few times. V and J are TRBV7-8 and TRBJ2-7, with a tentative D call TRBD2 (6 bases). Germline V gene data show CDR1 as SGHVS and CDR2 as FQNEAQ. The CDR3 loop spans 13 amino acids. Trimming pared 3 bases from V and 3 bases from J, leaving 9 bases between. The CDR3 sequence: CASSLEGNYEQYV. DNA of the CDR3: TGTGCCAGCAGCTTGGAGGGAAACTACGAGCAGTACGTC.

This clonotype was observed a handful of times. The chain has TRBV29-1 and TRBJ2-5; perhaps TRBD1 as D (6 bases). The DNA end is more similar to TRBJ2-7, so the J call may be wrong. Germline V lookup: CDR1 SQVTM, CDR2 ANQGSEA. This CDR3 is 13 amino acids long. The DNA of the CDR3 is TGCAGCGCAGCAGGGGTTTTTCCCTACGAGCAGTACTTC. It encodes CSAAGVFPYEQYF.

The chain combines TRBV4-3 with TRBJ2-7, with 7 bases fitting TRBD1. Germline V gene lookup returns CDR1 LGHNA and CDR2 YSLEER. The CDR3 sequence is 15 residues long. The V and J ends lost 0 bases and 5 bases, in that order; junction bases with no gene match: 7. The CDR3: CASSQDPTGFDEQYF. The CDR3 DNA reads TGCGCCAGCAGCCAAGATCCGACAGGGTTCGACGAGCAGTACTTC.

This clonotype has just a few counts. The chain joins TRBV6-1 to TRBJ2-1; D is ambiguous. The DNA end is a closer match to TRBJ2-5, so the J assignment may be wrong. The CDR3 has 15 amino acids. CDR1 is MNHNS, CDR2 SASEGT, per germline. CDR3: CASSERRLEIETQYF. CDR3 nucleotides: TGTGCCAGCAGTGAAAGAAGGTTGGAAATCGAGACCCAGTACTTC.